This T cell receptor beta chain was captured in a study of OX40 agonist ivuxolimab in advanced cancers. Study information: The patients' treatment was ivuxolimab, an agonistic anti-OX40 (CD134) antibody.

Patients were excluded for autoimmune disease history or systemic immunosuppression. The timepoints at which blood was sampled were baseline, cycle 4 day 1, and cycle 7 day 1. V trimming: 9 bases; J trimming: 10 bases; junction bases outside the gene matches: 6. This CDR3 has 11 residues. Measured with immunoSEQ multiplex PCR; TCRdb has only the in-frame clones, and not every one. The data show around 69,000 clones, about 90% seen once. The starting material was CD4+ or CD8+ T cells sorted from blood, obtained in a trial of the OX40 agonist ivuxolimab. This clonotype was sampled from an adult with an advanced solid tumor such as melanoma, head and neck, liver or kidney cancer. The chain joins TRBV23-1 to TRBJ2-7; 10 bases fit TRBD2. TRBV23-1 is treated as an ORF (open reading frame) with a function not yet certain. CDR3 residues: CARSGRAGQYF. The CDR3 nucleotides read TGCGCCAGGAGCGGGAGGGCCGGTCAGTACTTC.